This is a list of T cell receptor beta chains from one sample in a study of cytomegalovirus exposure and HLA in healthy donors. The method was immunoSEQ multiplex PCR; TCRdb's version includes in-frame clones alone and lacks a portion of them. The repertoire includes 110,000 to 150,000 clones, roughly four fifths of them detected once, and roughly 3.2% sits in the top ten. The specimen sequenced was PBMCs. Every receptor here comes from a young man in good health and CMV-seropositive. The CDR3 runs from the conserved cysteine through the conserved F or W. A D gene is named only where the DNA matches it firmly. Clone size is shown for a subset of rows, as once, few, many or a class of expanded clone.

D gene	clone size	V gene	J gene	CDR3 DNA	CDR3 protein
TRBD1	.	TRBV28	TRBJ1-2	TGTGCCAGCAGTTCAGAAGGGCAGGGGGACGGCTACACCTTC	CASSSEGQGDGYTF
.	.	TRBV5-1	TRBJ2-5	TGCGCCAGCAGCTTTGGGGGGCAAGAGACCCAGTACTTC	CASSFGGQETQYF
.	.	TRBV15	TRBJ1-1	TGTGCCACCAGCAGAGATCAGAGGGAGGCTTTCTTT	CATSRDQREAFF
TRBD2	once	TRBV9	TRBJ2-1	TGTGCCAGCAGCGTACTCGGCGGGAGCGATGAGCAGTTCTTC	CASSVLGGSDEQFF
.	.	TRBV2	TRBJ1-5	TGTGCCAGCAGTGAAGCGAGAGGTGTGGGCAATCAGCCCCAGCATTTT	CASSEARGVGNQPQHF
TRBD1	.	TRBV25-1	TRBJ2-7	TGTGCCAGCAGTACGGGGACAGGGGCCCCCTACGAGCAGTACTTC	CASSTGTGAPYEQYF
TRBD2	.	TRBV2	TRBJ2-7	TGTGCCAGCAGTGAGCGGGGGGTATCCTACGAGCAGTACTTC	CASSERGVSYEQYF
.	few	TRBV2	TRBJ1-1	TGTGCCAGCAGGGACTCGCGGAGCACTGAAGCTTTCTTT	CASRDSRSTEAFF
.	.	TRBV5-1	TRBJ2-3	TGCGCCAGCAGCTTGACGGGGACAGATACGCAGTATTTT	CASSLTGTDTQYF
TRBD1	.	TRBV5-1	TRBJ1-5	TGCGCCAGCAGCGACGGACAGGGCGGTCAGCCCCAGCATTTT	CASSDGQGGQPQHF
TRBD1	.	TRBV11-2	TRBJ1-3	TGTGCCAGCAGCCTATGGGACAGAAGCTCTGGAAACACCATATATTTT	CASSLWDRSSGNTIYF
.	.	TRBV5-6	TRBJ2-1	TGTGCCAGCAGCCTGGGCCCAAACAGGCGGTACAATGAGCAGTTCTTC	CASSLGPNRRYNEQFF
.	.	TRBV4-1	TRBJ1-1	TGCGCCAGCACCCATAAAGCGACCGGCCAGAACACTGAAGCTTTCTTT	CASTHKATGQNTEAFF
.	.	TRBV4-1	TRBJ2-7	TGCGCCAGCAGCCCGGGGGTCACAGGCGAGCAGTACTTC	CASSPGVTGEQYF
TRBD2	.	TRBV5-6	TRBJ2-3	TGTGCCAGCAGTTGGGAGGGACTAGCGACAGATACGCAGTATTTT	CASSWEGLATDTQYF
TRBD1	.	TRBV7-9	TRBJ1-2	TGTGCCAGCAGCTTAGGGTGGACAGGCGGTAAGAATGGCTACACCTTC	CASSLGWTGGKNGYTF
.	few	TRBV19	TRBJ2-6	TGTGCCAGTAGTAATAGGGGTGGAGGGGCCAACGTCCTGACTTTC	CASSNRGGGANVLTF
.	once	TRBV27	TRBJ1-2	TGTGCCAGCAGTCCCGATTTTGGGAGGGGCAATAGCTATGGCTACACCTTC	CASSPDFGRGNSYGYTF
TRBD2	.	TRBV18	TRBJ2-2	TGTGCCAGCTCACCGCGGGAGGGGTGGACCGGGGAGCTGTTTTTT	CASSPREGWTGELFF
TRBD1	few	TRBV7-8	TRBJ2-7	TGTGCCAGCAGCTTAGGGGACAGGGGGCGAAACGAGCAGTACTTC	CASSLGDRGRNEQYF
TRBD1	few	TRBV5-5	TRBJ2-1	TGTGCCAGCACCCAACAGGGGATCCTCTCCTACAATGAGCAGTTCTTC	CASTQQGILSYNEQFF
.	.	TRBV19	TRBJ1-1	TGTGCCAGTAGCCCCAGGGATTTGAACACTGAAGCTTTCTTT	CASSPRDLNTEAFF
.	.	TRBV6-5	TRBJ2-7	TGTGCCAGCAGTTACATTAGGGGCGAGCAGTACTTC	CASSYIRGEQYF
TRBD1	.	TRBV11-2	TRBJ2-7	TGTGCCAGCAGCTTAACCGGGACAGGGGTCTACGAGCAGTACTTC	CASSLTGTGVYEQYF
TRBD2	.	TRBV2	TRBJ2-7	TGTGCCAGCACCCCGGTAGGGGCTAGCGGGGGCGAGCAGTACTTC	CASTPVGASGGEQYF
.	.	TRBV12-2	TRBJ2-4	TGTGCAAGTCCATCTGGGAGGCCGGGACTGAAAAACATTCAGTACTTC	CASPSGRPGLKNIQYF
.	.	TRBV27	TRBJ1-2	TGTGCCAGCAGTTTAAACCCGACATTGGAGGGGAGTGGCTACACCTTC	CASSLNPTLEGSGYTF
TRBD1	.	TRBV5-1	TRBJ2-1	TGCGCCAGCAGACGGACAGGGGGGCTTGCGGGAACTGAGCAGTTCTTC	CASRRTGGLAGTEQFF
TRBD1	.	TRBV19	TRBJ1-1	TGTGCCAGTACTTCCGGGACAGACGAAGCTTTCTTT	CASTSGTDEAFF
.	once	TRBV4-1	TRBJ2-2	TGCGCCAGCAGCCAAGGGGAAGGGGTTAGTACCGGGGAGCTGTTTTTT	CASSQGEGVSTGELFF
TRBD2	.	TRBV15	TRBJ2-1	TGTGCCACCAGCAGGGGTAGCGGGGTTGACAATGAGCAGTTCTTC	CATSRGSGVDNEQFF
.	.	TRBV10-2	TRBJ2-3	TGCGCCAGCAGTGAATTAGACGCCAGGGAGGCAGATACGCAGTATTTT	CASSELDAREADTQYF
TRBD2	.	TRBV5-4	TRBJ2-1	TGTGCCAGCAGCAGGGGACTAGCGGGAGCGAATGAGCAGTTCTTC	CASSRGLAGANEQFF
.	.	TRBV4-1	TRBJ1-3	TGCGCCAGCAGCCAAGATGGGCGGGGCTCAGGAAACACCATATATTTT	CASSQDGRGSGNTIYF
.	.	TRBV10-1	TRBJ1-5	TGCGCCAGCTCCGACACTTTCCAGCCCCAGCATTTT	CASSDTFQPQHF
TRBD2	.	TRBV10-2	TRBJ2-5	TGCGCCAGCAGAGGACTAGTCTTTGAGACCCAGTACTTC	CASRGLVFETQYF
.	.	TRBV5-8	TRBJ1-1	TGTGCCAGCAGCGCTAATACCCGGAGCACTGAAGCTTTCTTT	CASSANTRSTEAFF
TRBD1	.	TRBV15	TRBJ2-4	TGTGCCACCAGCAGAGGGGACAGGTTAGCCAAAAACATCCAGTACTTC	CATSRGDRLAKNIQYF
.	.	TRBV2	TRBJ1-5	TGTGCCAGCAATTTCAGGGGAAGCAATCAGCCCCAGCATTTT	CASNFRGSNQPQHF
.	.	TRBV2	TRBJ2-5	TGTGCCAGCAGTCCTGACAGACAAGAGACCCAGTACTTC	CASSPDRQETQYF
TRBD1	.	TRBV19	TRBJ2-1	TGTGCCAGTAGTTCCCCGGGACAGGGTCGCTATGAGCAGTTCTTC	CASSSPGQGRYEQFF
.	.	TRBV27	TRBJ2-7	TGTGCCAGCAGTTTATCCACCCTTACTCGGGAGCAGTACTTC	CASSLSTLTREQYF